Listed here is a single T cell receptor beta chain. Its antigen remains unknown. Method: immunoSEQ multiplex PCR; TCRdb's copy keeps in-frame clones and lacks some. The table has over 100,000 clones, about nine tenths seen once. Germline loops: CDR1 SGHNT, CDR2 YENEEA. CDR3 length: 15 amino acids. V was shortened by 4 bases and J by 0 bases, with 10 bases between the two germline ends. The entry originates in a study of T cell responses to AZD1222 COVID-19 vaccine. Broader study findings: Among the donors, most were white British and more were female, and clonal diversity was possibly underestimated. With dominance at 160-218 and 743-854, vaccine-associated CD4 TCRs spanned spike.

The TCR sequence derives from an adult who received the AZD1222 COVID-19 vaccine. The chain couples TRBV11-3 to TRBJ2-1, with no clear D. The material sequenced was peripheral blood, taken 28 days after the second AZD1222 dose. CDR3 region: CASSSDQNSYNEQFF. CDR3 bases: TGTGCCAGCAGCTCCGACCAGAACTCCTACAATGAGCAGTTCTTC.